This T cell receptor beta chain emerged from a study of molecular identifiers for immune sequencing clone quantification. Findings and limits, study-wide: For highly expanded clones, sizes could be underestimated when identical TCR molecules share a barcode.

There are many counts of this clonotype. Its antigen is still unknown. Naive CD8 libraries came from around 18,000 to 910,000 sorted cells with 10%, 30% or 50% RNA. Sorting was used to obtain naive CD8 T cells (CD8+CD4-CCR7+CD45RA+). Previously described methods with listed TCR primers produced the bulk TCR libraries. Each CDR3 protein gets one entry after TCRdb re-called the PCR reads with MiXCR. The data show about 630,000 distinct CDR3 sequences, 25% seen once. Germline V gene sequence: CDR1 SGHVS, CDR2 FNYEAQ. The CDR3 is 17 residues long. Trimming left V 3 bases short and J 0 bases short, with 16 bases between.

The sample comprised naive CD8+ T cells from blood, with Jurkat cell RNA spiked in. Subset defined: FACS-sorted CD8+CD4-CCR7+CD45RA+ naive T cells. The receptor comes from a human donor in good health. Some libraries in this study had Jurkat cell RNA spiked in. The chain has TRBV7-6 and TRBJ2-3; tentatively, D is TRBD1 (5 bases). CDR3 in DNA: TGTGCCAGCAGCTTTATGACAGCCGAGACTAGCACAGATACGCAGTATTTT. Translated: CASSFMTAETSTDTQYF.